There are many counts of the clone carrying this TCR beta chain. The data stem from a study of T cells in Graves' hyperthyroidism and ophthalmopathy. TCR beta CDR3 regions were amplified from RNA transcripts. A first-round RT-PCR of the TCR CDR3 used the HTBI primer set. TCRdb independently ran MiXCR on the multiplex PCR reads; one entry per CDR3 protein. Among some 270,000 distinct CDR3 sequences listed, roughly 15% were seen once. Germline loops: CDR1 MNHEY, CDR2 SVGAGI. This CDR3 is 15 amino acids long. Trimming cost V 2 bases and J 6 bases; bases outside gene matches: 6. Absence of ophthalmopathy progression within 18 months defined stable Graves' hyperthyroidism.

The gene calls are TRBV6-5 and TRBJ2-2; 7 bases line up with TRBD2. The clonotype comes from a woman aged 40 to 50 with Graves' hyperthyroidism. Sample: blood. The CDR3 reads CASSYGGETAGELFF. The CDR3 DNA reads TGTGCCAGCAGTTACGGGGGGGAAACGGCCGGGGAGCTGTTTTTT.